A selection of T cell receptor beta chains follows, all from one sample in a study of spatial heterogeneity in lung cancer. Via MiXCR, TCRdb re-called the 5' RACE reads, giving one row per CDR3 protein. This table holds about 14,000 distinct CDR3 sequences, about 4% found once. Here the sequenced sample was lung tumor tissue, taken at surgery. These receptors were taken from a male donor with early-stage non-small cell lung cancer. CDR3s leave out the opening cysteine and the closing phenylalanine or tryptophan.

v_gene	j_gene	CDR3aa
TRBV14	TRBJ2-1	ASSPNRGLYNEQF
TRBV2	TRBJ2-3	APGGSSSGSDTQY
TRBV4-1	TRBJ1-5	ASSRTDRGGQPQH
TRBV5-1	TRBJ1-1	ASSAGTGRTEAF
TRBV20-1	TRBJ2-5	SARVVGGGETQY
TRBV4-1	TRBJ1-4	ASSQVGGLGGNEKLF
TRBV7-9	TRBJ1-5	ASSQGGAGQPQH
TRBV12-3/TRBV12-4	TRBJ2-2	ASCLYKQGYTGELF
TRBV12-3/TRBV12-4	TRBJ2-7	ASSSWGREQY
TRBV7-8	TRBJ2-7	ASSLFTGPYEQY
TRBV29-1	TRBJ2-3	SVRRGSADTQY
TRBV3-1	TRBJ2-6	ASRRTGLLSGANVLT
TRBV2	TRBJ2-5	ASSETGGPGKTQY
TRBV3-1	TRBJ2-5	ASSRGLAGGREETQY
TRBV7-2	TRBJ2-5	ASSLVPGPQETQY
TRBV9	TRBJ2-2	ASGTGVRTGELF
TRBV20-1	TRBJ2-1	SAREAGKNAYNEQF
TRBV5-5	TRBJ1-1	ASSSLPAEAF
TRBV5-6	TRBJ2-3	ASSFGQGTDTQY
TRBV7-9	TRBJ2-4	ASSISRTGGNIQY
TRBV10-1	TRBJ1-1	ASSESRRGRTEAF
TRBV25-1	TRBJ2-5	ASSEGVRQETQY
TRBV5-1	TRBJ1-1	ASFQGTSSRGNTEAF
TRBV7-8	TRBJ2-7	ASSRTSAYEQY
TRBV7-2	TRBJ2-5	ASSLRSSGGASGETQY